Presented here are 21 T cell receptor beta chains from one specimen sequenced in a study of patients and donors after allogeneic stem cell transplantation. In TCRdb, the RT-PCR reads were re-called with MiXCR into one record per CDR3 protein. The top ten hold less than 9.5% of the sample, which has 400,000 to 500,000 distinct CDR3 sequences, more than 15% seen once. Sequencing input: blood, either unsorted or a sorted T cell fraction (not recorded which). These receptors came from a human donor who was either an allogeneic HSCT recipient or a stem cell or donor lymphocyte infusion donor (not recorded which). It is not recorded whose cells these are; they may come from a transplant donor.

The rearrangement links TRBV3-1 to TRBJ2-3; 7 positions agree with TRBD2. The CDR3 loop spans 15 amino acids. Germline V CDR1 and CDR2: LGHDT, YNNKEL (reference sequence). V gave up 0 bases and J gave up 3 bases; unmatched junction bases: 3. The CDR3 here is CASSQDGGFTDTQYF. Written as DNA, the CDR3 is TGTGCCAGCAGCCAAGACGGGGGGTTTACAGATACGCAGTATTTT.

The V gene is TRBV12-3 or TRBV12-4, the J gene TRBJ2-7; 9 nucleotides line up with TRBD1. This CDR3 comprises 17 residues. The V and J ends lost 5 bases and 0 bases, in that order; junction bases with no gene match: 11. The CDR3 DNA sequence: TGTGCCAGCAGTCCTAGGGGGACAGGGTTGGGCTCCTACGAGCAGTACTTC. Translating gives CASSPRGTGLGSYEQYF.

This clonotype was detected many times. Here the CDR3 reads CASGLPTGKRRLNTEAFF. In DNA form, the CDR3 reads TGTGCCAGCGGTCTACCTACAGGGAAGAGGCGGCTGAACACTGAAGCTTTCTTT. The rearrangement links TRBV12-3 or TRBV12-4 to TRBJ1-1, with a tentative D call TRBD1 (6 bases). Trimming stripped 8 bases from V and 0 bases from J, with 25 bases between. This CDR3 is built from 18 residues.

The chain combines TRBV19 with TRBJ1-1, with a weak D call TRBD1 (5 bases). Deletions cut 7 bases from V and 3 bases from J, with 21 bases between. This CDR3 has 16 residues. The germline V gene has CDR1 LNHDA and CDR2 SQIVND (reference sequence). CDR3 protein: CASIPGTRGADTEAFF. In nucleotides, the CDR3 is TGTGCCAGTATCCCAGGTACAAGGGGCGCGGACACTGAAGCTTTCTTT.

This clonotype was seen at least ten times. This rearrangement joins TRBV12-3 or TRBV12-4 to TRBJ1-1; D is undetermined. The CDR3 length is 13 residues. V was clipped by 10 bases and J by 4 bases, with 16 bases between them. CDR3 protein: CATKRRLSTEAFF. The CDR3, as DNA: TGTGCCACAAAAAGGCGGTTGAGCACTGAAGCTTTCTTT.

The chain combines TRBV19 with TRBJ2-1; possible D gene TRBD2, 6 bases. Per germline, CDR1 LNHDA and CDR2 SQIVND (reference sequence). This CDR3 has 14 residues. V dropped 4 bases and J dropped 4 bases, with 11 bases sitting between them. In nucleotides, the CDR3 is TGTGCCAGTAGTACTAGACTAGGATACAATGAGCAGTTCTTC. It encodes CASSTRLGYNEQFF.

The rearrangement uses TRBV7-9 and TRBJ2-3; D is unresolved. Germline CDR1 and CDR2: SEHNR and FQNEAQ (reference sequence). The CDR3 is 16 residues long. The V and J ends lost 2 bases and 4 bases respectively, with 16 bases between them. CDR3: CASSLTNPSYSDTQYF. The DNA of the CDR3 is TGTGCCAGCAGCTTAACGAATCCGAGTTACTCAGATACGCAGTATTTT.

The chain joins TRBV12-3 or TRBV12-4 to TRBJ2-3, with D possibly being TRBD1 or TRBD2 (5 bases each). CDR3 length: 16 residues. V was clipped by 6 bases and J by 6 bases, with 22 bases between them. CDR3 nucleotide sequence: TGTGCCAGCAGACCCCGGGCCCAGAGGGGTAGTGATACGCAGTATTTT. This sequence encodes CASRPRAQRGSDTQYF.

This chain connects TRBV12-3 or TRBV12-4 to TRBJ2-7; D is unclear. The CDR3 runs to 13 residues. V gave up 6 bases and J gave up 3 bases, with 12 bases separating them. The CDR3: CASSPGRVYEQYF. CDR3 bases: TGTGCCAGCAGCCCAGGCCGCGTCTACGAGCAGTACTTC.

The chain has TRBV7-3 and TRBJ2-1, with a tentative D call TRBD2 (5 bases). CDR3 size: 16 residues. Germline CDR1 and CDR2: SGHTA and FQGTGA. Trimming shortened V by 5 bases and J by 0 bases, and 14 bases separated the two germline ends. The CDR3: CASSNIRGSSYNEQFF. The CDR3 DNA is TGTGCCAGCAGCAACATACGAGGGTCCTCCTACAATGAGCAGTTCTTC. Using reference TRBV7-3 and TRBJ2-1 for the parts outside the CDR3, the full variable domain is GAGVSQTPSNKVTEKGKYVELRCDPISGHTALYWYRQSLGQGPEFLIYFQGTGAADDSGLPNDRFFAVRPEGSVSTLKIQRTERGDSAVYLCASSNIRGSSYNEQFFGPGTRLTVL.

This clonotype was recorded a few times. The chain couples TRBV9 to TRBJ2-3; 13 bases agree with TRBD2. Germline values: CDR1 SGDLS, CDR2 YYNGEE. The trim removed 4 bases at V and 7 bases at J, leaving 6 bases unmatched. The CDR3 spans 15 residues. The CDR3 sequence: CASSTTSGRGHTQYF. Written as DNA, the CDR3 is TGTGCCAGCAGCACCACTAGCGGGAGGGGGCATACGCAGTATTTT.

This clonotype was counted between two and nine times. The V and J genes are TRBV25-1 and TRBJ2-5, with D perhaps TRBD1 (5 bases). The germline CDR1 and CDR2 sequences are MGHDK and SYGVNS. The CDR3 extends over 16 amino acids. Trimming removed 0 bases from V and 4 bases from J, with 15 bases in between. The DNA for the CDR3 is TGTGCCAGCAGTGAATATGTTAAGGGGCGCCTAGAGACCCAGTACTTC. Encoded protein: CASSEYVKGRLETQYF. The whole variable domain, filled in from reference TRBV25-1 and TRBJ2-5, reads EADIYQTPRYLVIGTGKKITLECSQTMGHDKMYWYQQDPGMELHLIHYSYGVNSTEKGDLSSESTVSRIRTEHFPLTLESARPSHTSQYLCASSEYVKGRLETQYFGPGTRLLVL.

This clonotype was seen a few times. J is TRBJ1-1 and V is TRBV29-1, with D hard to call. Germline CDR1 is SQVTM and CDR2 is ANQGSEA. CDR3 length: 10 residues. The V and J ends lost 3 bases and 10 bases respectively, with 9 bases between them. The CDR3 bases are TGCAGCGTTGACAGCCTTCGAGCTTTCTTT. Translating gives CSVDSLRAFF. The full variable domain, with the rest looked up from reference TRBV29-1 and TRBJ1-1, is SAVISQKPSRDICQRGTSLTIQCQVDSQVTMMFWYRQQPGQSLTLIATANQGSEATYESGFVIDKFPISRPNLTFSTLTVSNMSPEDSSIYLCSVDSLRAFFGQGTRLTVV.

This clonotype was seen only a few times. The chain carries TRBV12-3 or TRBV12-4 and TRBJ1-3; no clear D. V gave up 0 bases and J gave up 4 bases, with 16 bases separating them. CDR3 length: 17 residues. The CDR3 DNA is TGTGCCAGCAGTTTAGCTCCGGGCGTCGCCATCGGAAACACCATATATTTT. Its protein product is CASSLAPGVAIGNTIYF.

The chain carries TRBV23-1 and TRBJ2-1; 12 nucleotides agree with TRBD2. TRBV23-1 is an ORF for which the function is uncertain. With V trimmed by 6 bases and J by 7 bases, 4 bases remained unmatched. The CDR3 runs to 14 residues. CDR3 nucleotide sequence: TGCGCCAGCAGGACTAGCGGGAGCCCAAATGAGCAGTTCTTC. Translated, it gives CASRTSGSPNEQFF.

This clonotype was observed a handful of times. This chain connects TRBV4-2 to TRBJ2-2; 10 nucleotides line up with TRBD2. The germline gives CDR1 LGHNA, CDR2 YNFKEQ. Trimming took 0 bases from V and 5 from J; bases not matched to a gene: 12. The CDR3 is made up of 19 amino acids. The CDR3 region is CASSQDLASGRKYTGELFF. In DNA, the CDR3 is TGTGCCAGCAGCCAAGATTTGGCTAGCGGGAGAAAGTATACCGGGGAGCTGTTTTTT.

The V call is TRBV14, the J call TRBJ2-1; TRBD2 matches 10 bases. CDR1 is SGHDN and CDR2 is FVKESK in the germline V gene. With V trimmed by 2 bases and J by 7 bases, 8 bases remained unmatched. The CDR3 is 16 amino acids. The CDR3 sequence: CASSQNPGLALNEQFF. The DNA of the CDR3 is TGTGCCAGCAGCCAAAATCCGGGACTAGCGTTGAATGAGCAGTTCTTC.

There are a few counts of this clonotype. The rearrangement links TRBV4-2 to TRBJ2-1; 12 bases match TRBD2. Germline V gene sequence: CDR1 LGHNA, CDR2 YNFKEQ. The CDR3 length is 18 residues. Trimming at V came to 4 bases and at J to 8 bases, leaving 15 bases not matched to a gene. CDR3 nucleotide sequence: TGTGCCAGCAGCCCCAGACTAGCGGGGGCCGGGGGATTGTATGAGCAGTTCTTC. Encoded protein: CASSPRLAGAGGLYEQFF.

The V gene is TRBV30, the J gene TRBJ2-7, with a possible D match to TRBD1 (6 bases). CDR3 length: 11 residues. Germline loops: CDR1 GTSNPN, CDR2 SVGIG (reference sequence). V was clipped by 2 bases and J by 4 bases, with 6 bases between them. The DNA of the CDR3 is TGTGCCTGGAGTAGGGGGTACGAGCAGTACTTC. It codes for CAWSRGYEQYF.

This sequence joins TRBV11-1 and TRBJ2-1, with 9 bases matching TRBD2. The CDR3 covers 19 residues. The junction had 12 bases not matched to a gene; V was cut back by 3 bases and J by 0 bases. CDR1 SGHAT and CDR2 FQDESV come from the germline V gene (reference sequence). CDR3 in amino acids: CASSFGGLAGARSYNEQFF. The CDR3, as DNA: TGTGCCAGCAGCTTTGGGGGCTTAGCGGGAGCCCGCTCCTACAATGAGCAGTTCTTC.

This clonotype was seen at least ten times. The chain links TRBV20-1 to TRBJ2-1; either TRBD1 or TRBD2 may supply D (5 bases each). V dropped 5 bases and J dropped 9 bases, with 20 bases sitting between them. The CDR3 has 14 amino acids. Germline CDR1 is DFQATT and CDR2 is SNEGSKA (reference sequence). CDR3 region: CSAPFSGTGREQFF. In DNA form, the CDR3 reads TGCAGTGCTCCTTTCTCCGGGACCGGACGTGAGCAGTTCTTC.